The clone carrying this T cell receptor (beta chain) was counted at least ten times. Its cognate antigen is unknown. This CDR3 spans 14 amino acids. In germline, CDR1 is MNHEY, CDR2 SMNVEV (reference sequence). Trimming shortened V by 0 bases and J by 5 bases, and 10 bases separated the two germline ends. The entry originates in a study of shared clonotypes between healthy human individuals. General study findings and limits: Blood was the only sampled material, and tissue repertoires likely differ. Non-shared clonotypes displayed generation probabilities falling below those of clonotypes present in all four donors.

Researchers divided each subset's genomic DNA evenly across several immunoSEQ plates. On sorted subsets, replicate PCRs used about 180 ng DNA, or about 33,000 T cell genomes. Generated by immunoSEQ multiplex PCR, the TCRdb table keeps only in-frame clones and is missing some. Of some 660,000 clones listed, more than 70% are singletons. The specimen sequenced was memory CD4+ T cells sorted from blood. Subset indicated: CD45RA-negative fraction. This receptor was obtained from a woman aged 25 to 39 in good health. This rearrangement joins TRBV27 to TRBJ1-1, with D hard to call. The CDR3 sequence is CASSLSEGGTEAFF. The CDR3 DNA reads as TGTGCCAGCAGTTTATCCGAAGGAGGGACTGAAGCTTTCTTT.